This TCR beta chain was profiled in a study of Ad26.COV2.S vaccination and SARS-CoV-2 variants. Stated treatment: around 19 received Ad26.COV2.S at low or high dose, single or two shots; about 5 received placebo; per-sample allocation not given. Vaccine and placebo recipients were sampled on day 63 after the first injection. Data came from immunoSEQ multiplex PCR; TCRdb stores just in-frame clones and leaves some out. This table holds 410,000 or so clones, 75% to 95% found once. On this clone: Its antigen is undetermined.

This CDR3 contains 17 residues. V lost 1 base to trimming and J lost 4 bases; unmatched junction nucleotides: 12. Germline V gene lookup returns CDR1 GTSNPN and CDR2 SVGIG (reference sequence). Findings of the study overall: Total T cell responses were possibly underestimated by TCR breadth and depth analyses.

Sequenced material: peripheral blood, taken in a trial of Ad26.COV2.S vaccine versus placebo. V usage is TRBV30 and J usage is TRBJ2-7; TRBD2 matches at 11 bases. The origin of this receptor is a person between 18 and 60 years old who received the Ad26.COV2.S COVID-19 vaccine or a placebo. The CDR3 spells CAWSGISGRANTYEQYF. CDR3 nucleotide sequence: TGTGCCTGGAGTGGCATTAGCGGGAGGGCCAATACTTACGAGCAGTACTTC.